The entry that follows covers one T cell receptor (beta chain) sequence. This sample includes further DNA sequences coding for the same CDR3. The entry originates in a study of blood T cell repertoires in COVID-19. Germline loops: CDR1 MDHEN, CDR2 SYDVKM. CDR3 length: 14 amino acids. Trimming shortened V by 8 bases and J by 0 bases, and 11 bases separated the two germline ends. The repertoire was sequenced with immunoSEQ multiplex PCR; TCRdb's copy has only in-frame clones and lacks some. The repertoire has 290,000 or so clones, more than 75% of them found once; the top ten carry about 1.2%. Sequenced sample: peripheral blood. V gene TRBV28 combines with J gene TRBJ2-4; a possible D gene is TRBD1 (5 bases). This clonotype was sampled from a man between 65 and 85 years old with acute or convalescent COVID-19. This CDR3 reads CASRIQGAKNIQYF. CDR3 DNA sequence: TGTGCCAGCCGAATCCAGGGAGCCAAAAACATTCAGTACTTC. Looking up the rest from reference TRBV28 and TRBJ2-4 gives the full variable domain: DVKVTQSSRYLVKRTGEKVFLECVQDMDHENMFWYRQDPGLGLRLIYFSYDVKMKEKGDIPEGYSVSREKKERFSLILESASTNQTSMYLCASRIQGAKNIQYFGAGTRLSVL.